This T cell receptor beta chain was documented in a study of blood T cells in healthy people across ages. At the level of the study: About one barcoded beta molecule was captured per two T cells (by template switching).

PBMCs, at least 6.5 million per sample, were isolated. About this clonotype itself: A junction boundary mismatches the germline segment, possibly from a read error.

The CDR3 extends over 13 amino acids. In germline, CDR1 is SGHTA, CDR2 FQGNSA. Sample-barcoded 5' priming and a J-beta primer mix drove a second PCR of about 6 to 11 cycles. Using its own MiXCR run on the 5' RACE reads, TCRdb lists one record per CDR3 protein. The data contain hundreds of thousands of distinct CDR3 sequences, under 30% of them singletons. This same sample was also taken into another study, of T cells of mothers and their children. That investigation notes: Among related mother-child pairs, overlap was slightly higher than in unrelated pairs, though not significantly.

The sequence came from a boy between 5 and 17 years old in good health. Sequencing was performed on blood. V usage is TRBV7-2 and J usage is TRBJ1-6; no clear D. The CDR3 region is CGSSFRRGSPLHF. The CDR3 bases are TGTGGCAGCAGCTTCAGGAGAGGGTCACCCCTCCACTTT. Drawing the rest from reference TRBV7-2 and TRBJ1-6, the complete variable domain is GAGVSQSPSNKVTEKGKDVELRCDPISGHTALYWYRQSLGQGLEFLIYFQGNSAPDKSGLPSDRFSAERTGGSVSTLTIQRTQQEDSAVYLCGSSFRRGSPLHFGNGTRLTVT.